The T cell receptor (beta chain) under discussion was sequenced for a study of blood T cells in healthy people across ages. Study context: Template switching recovered approximately one barcoded beta molecule for every two T cells. General observations from the study: Estimated diversity, derived from one million T cells, was regarded as an underestimate.

With a J-beta primer mix and a sample-barcoded 5' primer, a second PCR ran 7 to 11 cycles. A single record per CDR3 protein comes from TCRdb applying MiXCR to the 5' RACE reads. Seen here are 800,000 or so distinct CDR3 sequences, around 25% observed once, and the top ten hold roughly 3.8%. In regard to this clonotype: Its specificity is not known.

The CDR3 contains 14 residues. Trimming left V 5 bases short and J 8 bases short, with 18 bases between. Germline CDR1 and CDR2: MNHNY and SVGAGI (reference sequence). This sample was also put to use in a study of T cells of mothers and their children. This second study notes: The study found thymic selection shapes TCR recombination output similarly in related and unrelated pairs.

The origin of this receptor is a boy aged 5 to 17 in good health. Material: blood. The V gene is TRBV6-6, the J gene TRBJ1-2; a possible D gene is TRBD1 (6 bases). The CDR3 loop is CASSLRQVGEGYTF. The CDR3 DNA is TGTGCCAGCAGTCTTAGACAGGTCGGGGAGGGCTACACCTTC.